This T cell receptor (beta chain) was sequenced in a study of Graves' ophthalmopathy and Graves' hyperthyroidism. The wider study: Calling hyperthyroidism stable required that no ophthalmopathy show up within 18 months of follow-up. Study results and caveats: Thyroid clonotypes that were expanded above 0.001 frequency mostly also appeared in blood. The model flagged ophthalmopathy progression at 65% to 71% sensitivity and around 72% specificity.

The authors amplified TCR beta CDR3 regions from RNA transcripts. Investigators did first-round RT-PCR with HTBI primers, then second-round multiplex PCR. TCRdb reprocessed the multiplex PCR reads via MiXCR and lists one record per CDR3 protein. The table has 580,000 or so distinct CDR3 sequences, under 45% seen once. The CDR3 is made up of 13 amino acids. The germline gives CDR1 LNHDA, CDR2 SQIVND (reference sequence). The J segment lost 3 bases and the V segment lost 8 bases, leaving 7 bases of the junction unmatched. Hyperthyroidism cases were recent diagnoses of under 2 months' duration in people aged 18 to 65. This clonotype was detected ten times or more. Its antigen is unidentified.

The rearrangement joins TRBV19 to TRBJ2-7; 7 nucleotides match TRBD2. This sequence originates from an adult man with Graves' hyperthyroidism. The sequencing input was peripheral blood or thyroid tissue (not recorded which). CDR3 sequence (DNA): TGTGCCAGTCATTCTGGGACTAACTACGAGCAGTACTTC. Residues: CASHSGTNYEQYF.